Listed here are 20 T cell receptor beta chains from one sample, sequenced in a study of blood T cell repertoires in COVID-19. The assay was immunoSEQ multiplex PCR, and TCRdb's table has in-frame clones only and misses some. This sample has under 350,000 clones, with about 80% found just once. The sequencing input was peripheral blood. The source is a woman between 45 and 65 years old who had recovered from COVID-19.

This rearrangement joins TRBV5-4 to TRBJ2-7; TRBD2 aligns across 7 bases. The J segment lost 2 bases and the V segment lost 3 bases, leaving 8 bases of the junction unmatched. This CDR3 region has 15 residues. From germline, CDR1 is SGHNT and CDR2 YYREEE (reference sequence). The CDR3 sequence: CASSSRLARPYEQYF. The CDR3 nucleotides read TGTGCCAGCAGCTCCCGACTAGCTAGGCCCTACGAGCAGTACTTC. The full variable domain, in which reference TRBV5-4 and TRBJ2-7 provide the parts outside the CDR3, is ETGVTQSPTHLIKTRGQQVTLRCSSQSGHNTVSWYQQALGQGPQFIFQYYREEENGRGNFPPRFSGLQFPNYSSELNVNALELDDSALYLCASSSRLARPYEQYFGPGTRLTVT.

The chain joins TRBV29-1 to TRBJ2-3; possible D gene TRBD1, 5 bases. Per germline, CDR1 SQVTM and CDR2 ANQGSEA. V was shortened by 5 bases and J by 0 bases, with 12 bases between the two germline ends. This CDR3 comprises 14 residues. CDR3 DNA: TGCAGCGTTCCTGCCAGGGCCAGCACAGATACGCAGTATTTT. Translated: CSVPARASTDTQYF.

The DNA of the CDR3 is TGTGCCACCAGCAGGAGGACAGTACCTAATGAAAAACTGTTTTTT. Translating it yields CATSRRTVPNEKLFF. The chain joins TRBV15 to TRBJ1-4; perhaps TRBD1 as D (6 bases). The germline V and J ends were trimmed by 3 bases and 3 bases, with 11 bases remaining between them. In germline, CDR1 is LNHNV, CDR2 YYDKDF (reference sequence). The CDR3 is 15 residues long. The whole variable domain, filled in from reference TRBV15 and TRBJ1-4, reads DAMVIQNPRYQVTQFGKPVTLSCSQTLNHNVMYWYQQKSSQAPKLLFHYYDKDFNNEADTPDNFQSRRPNTSFCFLDIRSPGLGDTAMYLCATSRRTVPNEKLFFGSGTQLSVL.

The V and J genes are TRBV5-1 and TRBJ2-2; 8 bases agree with TRBD1. The germline gives CDR1 SGHRS, CDR2 YFSETQ. J gave up 9 bases and V 7 bases, and 14 bases lay outside the gene matches. This CDR3 has 15 residues. As DNA, the CDR3 is TGCGCCAGCCGTGACGGACAGGGCATCGTTCGGGAGCTGTTTTTT. Protein product: CASRDGQGIVRELFF.

The J gene is TRBJ1-1, the V gene TRBV30, with D unclear. CDR1 GTSNPN and CDR2 SVGIG come from the germline V gene (reference sequence). CDR3 length: 13 amino acids. V gave up 2 bases and J gave up 0 bases, with 7 bases separating them. The CDR3 coding sequence is TGTGCCTGGAGTATCATCATGAACACTGAAGCTTTCTTT. Protein: CAWSIIMNTEAFF.

The chain couples TRBV5-1 to TRBJ2-5; TRBD2 matches at 9 bases. CDR1 and CDR2 from the germline V gene are SGHRS and YFSETQ. This CDR3 is built from 17 residues. V gave up 0 bases and J gave up 4 bases; unmatched junction bases: 10. In DNA, the CDR3 is TGCGCCAGCAGCTTGGGTGTAAGTAGCGGGAGAGGAGAGACCCAGTACTTC. Encoded protein: CASSLGVSSGRGETQYF.

This clone was seen a handful of times. The chain recombines TRBV4-1 with TRBJ1-5; D is unresolved. The CDR3 has 16 residues. The germline V and J ends were trimmed by 4 bases and 0 bases, with 13 bases remaining between them. CDR1 MGHRA and CDR2 YSYEKL come from the germline V gene. In DNA, the CDR3 is TGCGCCAGCAGCCGGGTCTCCGGGGATAGCAATCAGCCCCAGCATTTT. Its protein is CASSRVSGDSNQPQHF.

On this clone: At one of its ends the junction is not consistent with the germline gene, which may arise from a read error. The chain uses TRBV11-2 and TRBJ2-3, with a weak D call TRBD2 (6 bases). The CDR3 loop spans 14 amino acids. CDR1 SGHAT and CDR2 FQNNGV come from the germline V gene. The CDR3 nucleotides are TGTGCCAGCAGTTTAGGGACTGGCACAGATACGCAGTATTTT. It translates to CASSLGTGTDTQYF.

The CDR3 nucleotides read TGTGCCAGCAGTTTCAGCTCCTACGAGCAGTACTTC. It yields the protein CASSFSSYEQYF. This chain links TRBV6-2 or TRBV6-3 with TRBJ2-7, with D hard to call. This CDR3 is 12 amino acids long. CDR1 and CDR2 (germline): MNHEY, SVGEGT. V shed 4 bases and J shed 0 bases, with 4 bases lying between them.

This chain uses TRBV9 with TRBJ2-7; a possible D gene is TRBD2 (5 bases). Trimming shortened V by 1 base and J by 6 bases, and 14 bases separated the two germline ends. Germline V CDR1 and CDR2: SGDLS, YYNGEE. The CDR3 length is 14 residues. The CDR3 coding sequence is TGTGCCAGCAGCGTAATTCGGGATCGGCGCGAGCAGTACTTC. Amino acid sequence: CASSVIRDRREQYF.

The chain links TRBV4-1 to TRBJ2-1; 12 bases agree with TRBD2. V was pared by 4 bases and J by 3 bases, with 1 base of the junction left unmatched. The CDR3 contains 15 residues. Germline lookup yields CDR1 MGHRA and CDR2 YSYEKL. CDR3 loop: CASSLTSGGYNEQFF. DNA of the CDR3: TGCGCCAGCAGCCTGACTAGCGGGGGCTACAATGAGCAGTTCTTC.

CDR3 loop: CASRPWGRAGEGETQYF. CDR3 sequence (DNA): TGTGCCAGTAGACCATGGGGCAGGGCGGGAGAGGGAGAGACCCAGTACTTC. The genes are TRBV19 and TRBJ2-5, with 7 bases lining up with TRBD2. CDR1 is LNHDA, CDR2 SQIVND, per germline (reference sequence). J lost 4 bases, V lost 6 bases, and 17 bases had no gene match. The CDR3 consists of 17 residues.

CDR3 coding DNA: TGTGCCAGCAGCTTGGGGGACTATAGCAATCAGCCCCAGCATTTT. This encodes CASSLGDYSNQPQHF. The chain recombines TRBV7-2 with TRBJ1-5; the D gene is possibly TRBD1 (5 bases). Germline V CDR1 and CDR2: SGHTA, FQGNSA. The V and J ends lost 3 bases and 0 bases respectively, with 9 bases between them. This CDR3 is built from 15 residues.

This clone appeared a single time. CDR3 nucleotide sequence: TGCGCCAGCAGCTTGGAGAGCGGGGGCTACGAGCAGTACTTC. This sequence encodes CASSLESGGYEQYF. V and J are TRBV5-1 and TRBJ2-7, with TRBD2 matching 8 bases. V lost 0 bases, J lost 3 bases, and 2 bases stayed unmatched. From germline, CDR1 is SGHRS and CDR2 YFSETQ. The CDR3 length is 14 residues.

The rearrangement joins TRBV28 to TRBJ2-1; no clear D gene. Germline CDR1 reads MDHEN; CDR2 reads SYDVKM. The germline V and J ends were trimmed by 2 bases and 10 bases, with 9 bases remaining between them. The CDR3 sequence is 12 residues long. CDR3 loop: CASSLAPREQFF. The DNA for the CDR3 is TGTGCCAGCAGTTTAGCGCCCAGGGAGCAGTTCTTC.

The chain joins TRBV30 to TRBJ2-1; D unclear. The CDR3 totals 15 residues. CDR1 is GTSNPN, CDR2 SVGIG, per germline (reference sequence). V dropped 0 bases and J dropped 6 bases, with 15 bases sitting between them. The CDR3 region has the DNA TGTGCCTGGAGTGTACGGCCCCGGGTCCGCAATGAGCAGTTCTTC. Translating gives CAWSVRPRVRNEQFF.

This chain joins TRBV10-1 and TRBJ2-5; perhaps TRBD2 as D (6 bases). Germline V gene sequence: CDR1 WNHNN, CDR2 SYGVQD (reference sequence). The CDR3 consists of 12 residues. V was trimmed by 7 bases and J by 5 bases, leaving 11 bases between them. The CDR3 DNA follows: TGCGCCAGCATAGGAGGGCCCGAGACCCAGTACTTC. Protein sequence: CASIGGPETQYF.

The chain employs TRBV11-3 and TRBJ1-1; a possible D gene is TRBD1 (5 bases). Deletions cut 5 bases from V and 5 bases from J, with 21 bases between. The CDR3 spans 16 residues. CDR1 is SGHNT and CDR2 is YENEEA in the germline V gene. The chain's CDR3 is CASSTRVQAFCTEAFF. The CDR3 bases are TGTGCCAGCAGCACAAGAGTACAGGCTTTTTGTACTGAAGCTTTCTTT.

The gene calls are TRBV12-3 or TRBV12-4 and TRBJ1-1; no firm D call. The CDR3 extends over 12 amino acids. The ends were cut back, 4 bases at V and 5 bases at J, with 8 bases in the middle. The CDR3 DNA follows: TGTGCCAGCAGTTCCTATCCAACTGAAGCTTTCTTT. It specifies CASSSYPTEAFF.

V usage is TRBV7-2 and J usage is TRBJ2-1, with D unresolved. Germline-derived CDR1 and CDR2 are SGHTA and FQGNSA. The CDR3 consists of 10 residues. Trimming took 5 bases from V and 10 from J, leaving 6 bases between them. The DNA for the CDR3 is TGTGCCAGCAGCCACGGGGAGCAGTTCTTC. Amino acid sequence: CASSHGEQFF.